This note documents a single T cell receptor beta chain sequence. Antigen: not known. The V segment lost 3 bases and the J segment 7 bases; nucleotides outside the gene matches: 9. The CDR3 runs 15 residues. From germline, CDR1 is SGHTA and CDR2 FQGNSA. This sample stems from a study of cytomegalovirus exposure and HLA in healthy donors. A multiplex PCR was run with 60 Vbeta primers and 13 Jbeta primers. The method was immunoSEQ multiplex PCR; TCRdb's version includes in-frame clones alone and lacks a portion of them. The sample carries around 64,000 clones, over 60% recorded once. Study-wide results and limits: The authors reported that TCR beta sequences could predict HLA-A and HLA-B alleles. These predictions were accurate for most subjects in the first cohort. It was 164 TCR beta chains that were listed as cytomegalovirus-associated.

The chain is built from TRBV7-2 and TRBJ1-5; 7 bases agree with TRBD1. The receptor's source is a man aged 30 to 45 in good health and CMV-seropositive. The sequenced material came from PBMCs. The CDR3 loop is CASSLDLDRHQPQHF. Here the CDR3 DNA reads TGTGCCAGCAGCTTGGACTTGGACAGGCACCAGCCCCAGCATTTT. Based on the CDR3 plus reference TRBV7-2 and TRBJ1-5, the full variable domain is GAGVSQSPSNKVTEKGKDVELRCDPISGHTALYWYRQSLGQGLEFLIYFQGNSAPDKSGLPSDRFSAERTGGSVSTLTIQRTQQEDSAVYLCASSLDLDRHQPQHFGDGTRLSIL.